The clone carrying this T cell receptor (beta chain) occurred many times. The antigen remains undetermined. The CDR3 has 13 amino acids. V was shortened by 11 bases and J by 1 base, with 13 bases between the two germline ends. CDR1 SEHNR and CDR2 FQNEAQ come from the germline V gene (reference sequence). TCRdb re-called the 5' RACE reads with MiXCR, one entry per CDR3 protein. This table holds 20,000 to 25,000 distinct CDR3 sequences, more than 15% found once. This entry is derived from a study of spatial heterogeneity in lung cancer. At the level of the study: TCR transcript abundance in tumor regions was strongly correlated with the T cell module score obtained from matched bulk RNA-seq. Overall study findings and caveats: How many expanded intratumoral alpha and beta TCRs were present tracked the tumor mutation count, which was a count of nonsynonymous mutations. It was estimated that coverage of tumor T cells reached around 7.7% for alpha chains and less than 15% for beta chains.

As to time point: sample taken at primary tumor resection. Tumor, nontumor lung or frozen PBMC supplied whole RNA that was sequenced unsorted. This receptor was obtained from a female donor with early-stage non-small cell lung cancer. The chain uses TRBV7-9 and TRBJ2-3, with a tentative D call TRBD1 (6 bases). The sample consisted of lung tumor tissue, taken at surgery. DNA for the CDR3: TGTGCCGGACAGCCTGAACGCACAGATACGCAGTATTTT. This translates into CAGQPERTDTQYF.